Below are 27 T cell receptor beta chains sequenced from a single sample in a study of human T cells and chemical hapten exposure. Stated time point: patch test 2, 6 weeks after DPC sensitization. Documented treatment: therapeutic diphenylcyclopropenone sensitization with weekly scalp DPC. TCRdb independently ran MiXCR on the RACE reads; one entry per CDR3 protein. The repertoire includes 69,000 or so distinct CDR3 sequences, 10% of them detected once, and 6.8% sits in the top ten. Sequences were derived from whole blood, sampled in connection with sensitization to the hapten diphenylcyclopropenone (DPC). The receptors were sampled from a woman in her forties or fifties with alopecia areata. Some clones in this sample may be carry-over from other donors' samples.

In this sample, this clonotype turned up many times. The CDR3 DNA follows: TGTGCCAGCACCGGGGCCGGGACTAGGGGTTACGAGCAGTACTTC. It yields the protein CASTGAGTRGYEQYF. The chain joins TRBV28 to TRBJ2-7, with 8 bases that match TRBD2. CDR3 length equals 15 residues. The ends lost 7 bases at V and 4 bases at J; junction bases unmatched: 12. Germline values: CDR1 MDHEN, CDR2 SYDVKM.

The chain has TRBV15 and TRBJ2-3; no reliable D call. V shed 0 bases and J shed 0 bases, with 4 bases lying between them. The length of the CDR3 is 14 residues. Germline-derived CDR1 and CDR2 are LNHNV and YYDKDF (reference sequence). The CDR3, as DNA: TGTGCCACCAGCAGAGATCTGAGCACAGATACGCAGTATTTT. Encoded protein: CATSRDLSTDTQYF.

The table lists this clonotype with many counts. The chain combines TRBV7-9 with TRBJ2-1; possibly TRBD2 for D (5 bases). The CDR3 runs to 15 residues. Germline CDR1 SEHNR, CDR2 FQNEAQ (reference sequence). Between the trimmed V and J ends, which lost 5 bases and 7 bases, there was a span of 18 bases. The CDR3 nucleotides read TGTGCCAGCAGCCGGCTCCTGGGAGTTGAGAATGAGCAGTTCTTC. Its translation is CASSRLLGVENEQFF.

There are a few counts of this clonotype. The chain is built from TRBV3-1 and TRBJ1-5; TRBD1 agrees at 9 bases. V lost 0 bases, J lost 6 bases, and 3 bases stayed unmatched. CDR3 length: 15 amino acids. Germline CDR1 is LGHDT and CDR2 is YNNKEL (reference sequence). CDR3 in amino acids: CASSQDATGGQPQHF. DNA of the CDR3: TGTGCCAGCAGCCAAGATGCGACAGGGGGTCAGCCCCAGCATTTT. Combining the CDR3 with reference TRBV3-1 and TRBJ1-5 gives the whole variable domain DTAVSQTPKYLVTQMGNDKSIKCEQNLGHDTMYWYKQDSKKFLKIMFSYNNKELIINETVPNRFSPKSPDKAHLNLHINSLELGDSAVYFCASSQDATGGQPQHFGDGTRLSIL.

In this sample, this clonotype turned up many times. V usage is TRBV7-8 and J usage is TRBJ2-7, with D possibly called TRBD1 or TRBD2 (5 bases each). V dropped 3 bases and J dropped 4 bases, with 16 bases sitting between them. The CDR3 runs 15 residues. CDR1 is SGHVS and CDR2 is FQNEAQ in the germline V gene. The CDR3 bases are TGTGCCAGCAGCTTGGGACCAGCCCTGGTTTACGAGCAGTACTTC. Translation gives CASSLGPALVYEQYF.

The chain has TRBV19 and TRBJ1-5; tentatively, D is TRBD1 (6 bases). Germline CDR1 reads LNHDA; CDR2 reads SQIVND (reference sequence). The CDR3 has 15 residues. V lost 1 base to trimming and J lost 3 bases, with 10 bases between them. The CDR3 reads CASSIARTDNQPQHF. DNA of the CDR3: TGTGCCAGTAGTATAGCTAGGACAGACAATCAGCCCCAGCATTTT.

The sample holds many counts of this clonotype. The chain employs TRBV6-1 and TRBJ2-3, with 10 bases lining up with TRBD2. The V segment lost 8 bases and the J segment 2 bases; nucleotides outside the gene matches: 7. Looked up from germline, CDR1 is MNHNS and CDR2 is SASEGT. There are 15 residues in the CDR3. This chain's CDR3 is CASSILAGFTDTQYF. CDR3 coding DNA: TGTGCCAGCTCTATACTAGCGGGGTTCACAGATACGCAGTATTTT.

At least ten counts were recorded for this clonotype. This chain connects TRBV12-3 or TRBV12-4 to TRBJ2-2; D unclear. The germline V and J ends were trimmed by 2 bases and 6 bases, with 7 bases remaining between them. The CDR3 contains 13 residues. This CDR3 reads CASSLKVAGELFF. DNA of the CDR3: TGTGCCAGCAGTTTAAAGGTGGCCGGGGAGCTGTTTTTT.

This clonotype was counted ten times or more. V usage is TRBV20-1 and J usage is TRBJ1-2, with a weak D call TRBD1 (5 bases). Per the germline V gene, CDR1 is DFQATT and CDR2 is SNEGSKA (reference sequence). This CDR3 has 13 amino acids. V shed 3 bases and J shed 4 bases, with 12 bases lying between them. The CDR3 sequence is CSASPQGSYGYTF. The CDR3 DNA reads TGCAGTGCTAGCCCTCAGGGCTCCTATGGCTACACCTTC.

This chain joins TRBV27 and TRBJ2-7, with TRBD1 as a possible D gene (6 bases). The V end was cut by 5 bases, the J end by 0 bases, with 14 bases between. Germline CDR1 and CDR2: MNHEY and SMNVEV (reference sequence). CDR3 size: 15 residues. CDR3 DNA sequence: TGTGCCAGCAGTCCCCGACAGGAGAGCTCCTACGAGCAGTACTTC. Translated: CASSPRQESSYEQYF.

This clonotype has ten or more counts. The V gene is TRBV12-3 or TRBV12-4, the J gene TRBJ1-2; D not certain. Trimming cost V 5 bases and J 9 bases, with 19 bases left between them. The CDR3 is made up of 14 amino acids. CDR3 DNA: TGTGCCAGCAGTCACCCTAGGATCCTTAACAGCTACACCTTC. Protein sequence: CASSHPRILNSYTF.

This clonotype was observed a handful of times. V usage is TRBV29-1 and J usage is TRBJ1-1; the D is unclear. Germline CDR1 and CDR2: SQVTM and ANQGSEA. The CDR3 runs 13 residues. Between the trimmed V and J ends, which lost 4 bases and 0 bases, there was a span of 9 bases. CDR3: CSVASGMNTEAFF. The CDR3 bases are TGCAGCGTTGCGAGCGGAATGAACACTGAAGCTTTCTTT.

The V gene is TRBV5-5, the J gene TRBJ2-2; no clear D gene. Deletions cut 0 bases from V and 7 bases from J, with 10 bases between. Germline V gene data show CDR1 as SGHKS and CDR2 as YYEKEE (reference sequence). The CDR3 spans 14 residues. The CDR3 sequence is CASSLEQRDGELFF. The CDR3 bases are TGTGCCAGCAGCTTGGAACAAAGAGACGGGGAGCTGTTTTTT.

This clonotype was detected ten times or more. The rearrangement links TRBV20-1 to TRBJ2-7, with D tentatively TRBD1 or TRBD2 (5 bases each). CDR1 is DFQATT, CDR2 SNEGSKA, per germline (reference sequence). The CDR3 extends over 13 amino acids. The V end lost 6 bases, the J end lost 0 bases, and 12 bases lay between the germline ends. In nucleotides, the CDR3 is TGCAGTGCGGTGTTGGGACCCTCCTACGAGCAGTACTTC. Encoded protein: CSAVLGPSYEQYF.

CDR3 coding DNA: TGTGCCAGCAGTTTTGCCGGACAGGACCTAGCTAACTATGGCTACACCTTC. The encoded protein is CASSFAGQDLANYGYTF. The rearrangement uses TRBV12-3 or TRBV12-4 and TRBJ1-2, with 7 bases fitting TRBD1. The length of the CDR3 is 17 residues. After removal of 3 bases from V and 0 bases from J, the junction contained 10 bases not matched to a gene.

This clonotype was recorded only once. It may be a read error: a sequence one base away is much more abundant. This chain links TRBV12-3 or TRBV12-4 with TRBJ1-2, with 9 bases matching TRBD1. With 8 bases clipped from V and 7 bases from J, the junction kept 11 bases outside the gene matches. CDR3 size: 14 residues. The DNA of the CDR3 is TGTGCCAGCGCCCCAAGGGGACAGGGCGGTGGCTACACCTTC. The encoded protein is CASAPRGQGGGYTF.

This clonotype was counted ten times or more. The gene calls are TRBV29-1 and TRBJ2-1; tentatively, D is TRBD1 (6 bases). With 1 base removed from V and 9 bases from J, the gap between germline ends came to 13 bases. The CDR3 loop spans 13 amino acids. Germline-derived CDR1 and CDR2 are SQVTM and ANQGSEA. CDR3 residues: CSVEVRGDGEQFF. CDR3 coding DNA: TGCAGCGTTGAAGTCAGGGGCGACGGTGAGCAGTTCTTC.

V is TRBV25-1 and J is TRBJ2-3; unclear D gene. This CDR3 has 12 residues. The V end lost 3 bases, the J end lost 2 bases, and 3 bases lay between the germline ends. CDR1 is MGHDK and CDR2 is SYGVNS in the germline V gene. The CDR3: CASSDHTDTQYF. The DNA for the CDR3 is TGTGCCAGCAGTGACCACACAGATACGCAGTATTTT.

This clonotype is medium-sized in the sample. The V call is TRBV20-1, the J call TRBJ2-7; 9 bases agree with TRBD1. J lost 4 bases, V lost 3 bases, and 7 bases had no gene match. This CDR3 contains 14 residues. Looked up from germline, CDR1 is DFQATT and CDR2 is SNEGSKA (reference sequence). The CDR3 DNA follows: TGCAGTGCTAGGGGGGGACAGGGAATATACGAGCAGTACTTC. It encodes CSARGGQGIYEQYF.

The CDR3 protein is CAWSVAGGYNEQFF. The CDR3 DNA follows: TGTGCCTGGAGTGTAGCGGGAGGCTACAATGAGCAGTTCTTC. The chain uses TRBV30 and TRBJ2-1; 9 positions match TRBD2. The V segment lost 0 bases and the J segment 3 bases; nucleotides outside the gene matches: 0. Germline CDR1 reads GTSNPN; CDR2 reads SVGIG (reference sequence). The length of the CDR3 is 14 residues. The whole variable domain, filled in from reference TRBV30 and TRBJ2-1, reads SQTIHQWPATLVQPVGSPLSLECTVEGTSNPNLYWYRQAAGRGLQLLFYSVGIGQISSEVPQNLSASRPQDRQFILSSKKLLLSDSGFYLCAWSVAGGYNEQFFGPGTRLTVL.

This clonotype was observed many times. The gene calls are TRBV30 and TRBJ1-6, with D perhaps TRBD1 (5 bases). The CDR3 spans 12 residues. Per the germline V gene, CDR1 is GTSNPN and CDR2 is SVGIG (reference sequence). Trimming took off 5 bases at V and 6 bases at J, with 8 bases between the two ends. The CDR3 reads CAWDRSNSPLHF. CDR3 nucleotides: TGTGCCTGGGACAGAAGTAATTCACCCCTCCACTTT.

This clonotype was observed many times. The chain is built from TRBV3-1 and TRBJ2-7; D uncertain. The CDR3 spans 15 residues. V lost 4 bases, J lost 3 bases, and 16 bases lay in between. From germline, CDR1 is LGHDT and CDR2 YNNKEL (reference sequence). The CDR3 loop is CASSRGTVLGYEQYF. CDR3 nucleotides: TGTGCCAGCAGCCGGGGTACGGTGCTGGGCTACGAGCAGTACTTC.

This clonotype was counted many times. This sequence joins TRBV6-2 or TRBV6-3 and TRBJ1-4; weak D call: TRBD1 (5 bases). Per germline, CDR1 MNHEY and CDR2 SVGEGT. V lost 8 bases, J lost 8 bases, and 18 bases lay in between. The CDR3 totals 14 residues. CDR3 nucleotides: TGTGCCAGCTGCCGGGGCTTGCCGGGAGAAAAACTGTTTTTT. Translated, it gives CASCRGLPGEKLFF.

This clonotype was picked up many times. A read error may produce the germline difference seen at one junction end. The chain joins TRBV10-3 to TRBJ2-1; the D is unclear. Germline V gene sequence: CDR1 ENHRY, CDR2 SYGVKD. CDR3 length equals 9 residues. The CDR3 DNA reads TGTGCCTCCAACAATGAGCAGTTCTTC. Amino acid sequence: CASNNEQFF.

At least ten counts were recorded for this clonotype. This chain uses TRBV29-1 with TRBJ1-2, with D tentatively TRBD1 (6 bases). Trimming shortened V by 0 bases and J by 4 bases, and 15 bases separated the two germline ends. The CDR3 length is 15 residues. Germline-derived CDR1 and CDR2 are SQVTM and ANQGSEA. CDR3: CSVEDRDGGLYGYTF. As DNA, the CDR3 is TGCAGCGTTGAAGATCGGGACGGGGGGCTCTATGGCTACACCTTC.

This clonotype is categorized as medium-sized (0.01 to 0.1%). The chain is built from TRBV20-1 and TRBJ2-7, with D uncertain. Trimming took 1 base from V and 0 from J, leaving 10 bases between them. Germline CDR1 and CDR2: DFQATT and SNEGSKA (reference sequence). The CDR3 consists of 14 residues. CDR3 residues: CSARAQRSSYEQYF. The CDR3 region has the DNA TGCAGTGCTAGAGCCCAAAGAAGCTCCTACGAGCAGTACTTC.

This rearrangement joins TRBV29-1 to TRBJ1-3, with D unresolved. The CDR3 runs 12 residues. Germline V gives CDR1 SQVTM, CDR2 ANQGSEA. The V end lost 7 bases, the J end lost 2 bases, and 9 bases lay between the germline ends. This CDR3 is CSAKTPGNTIYF. The CDR3 nucleotides are TGCAGCGCCAAAACCCCTGGAAACACCATATATTTT.